Listed here are 3 T cell receptor beta chains from one sample, sequenced in a study of Tregs in tolerant kidney transplant recipients. The assay was immunoSEQ multiplex PCR, and TCRdb's table has in-frame clones only and misses some. The table has under 100,000 clones, around nine tenths seen once; the top ten hold roughly 5%. Specimen: CD8+ T cells from blood. All receptors derive from a human donor in good health.

J is TRBJ2-2 and V is TRBV29-1, with D perhaps matching TRBD2 (6 bases). CDR3 length: 14 residues. Between the trimmed V and J ends, which lost 6 bases and 7 bases, there was a span of 18 bases. Germline loops: CDR1 SQVTM, CDR2 ANQGSEA. The CDR3 loop is CSVSGPSASGELFF. Written as DNA, the CDR3 is TGCAGCGTGAGCGGGCCATCAGCGAGCGGGGAGCTGTTTTTT.

This chain connects TRBV5-1 to TRBJ1-1; D unclear. Germline assignment: CDR1 SGHRS and CDR2 YFSETQ. This CDR3 has 14 amino acids. The V and J ends lost 0 bases and 0 bases respectively, with 6 bases between them. The CDR3 DNA reads as TGCGCCAGCAGCTTGGCAGTCATGAACACTGAAGCTTTCTTT. Its translation is CASSLAVMNTEAFF.

The chain employs TRBV10-3 and TRBJ2-7; TRBD2 might be the D (7 bases). The CDR3 is 14 amino acids. Germline CDR1 reads ENHRY; CDR2 reads SYGVKD. V was trimmed by 8 bases and J by 5 bases, leaving 19 bases between them. The CDR3 loop is CAIPSGRGRHEQYF. The DNA of the CDR3 is TGTGCCATCCCATCCGGGCGGGGGCGCCACGAGCAGTACTTC.